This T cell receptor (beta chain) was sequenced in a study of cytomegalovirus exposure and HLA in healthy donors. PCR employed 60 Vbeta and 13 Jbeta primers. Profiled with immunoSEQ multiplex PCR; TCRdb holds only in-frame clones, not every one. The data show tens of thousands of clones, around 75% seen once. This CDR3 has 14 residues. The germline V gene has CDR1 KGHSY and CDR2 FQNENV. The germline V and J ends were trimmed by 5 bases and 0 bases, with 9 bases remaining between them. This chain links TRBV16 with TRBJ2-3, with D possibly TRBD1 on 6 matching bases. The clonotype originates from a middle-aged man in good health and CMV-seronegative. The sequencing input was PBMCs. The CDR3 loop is CASSEQGSTDTQYF. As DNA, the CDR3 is TGTGCCAGCAGCGAACAGGGTAGCACAGATACGCAGTATTTT.